This T cell receptor (beta chain) was sequenced in a study of molecular identifiers for immune sequencing clone quantification. As for this clonotype: Its specificity is not known.

Germline V gives CDR1 DFQATT, CDR2 SNEGSKA (reference sequence). This CDR3 is 16 amino acids long. After removal of 2 bases from V and 6 bases from J, the junction contained 12 bases not matched to a gene. Findings of the study overall: Among effectors, clones above 20 RNA copies held over 97% of molecules; among naive cells, under 1%. Identical barcode-sharing TCR molecules could lead to underestimated sizes for highly expanded clones. Among 800,000 to 1,000,000 naive cells, spiked Jurkat TCR RNA from a single cell was reportedly detectable.

Preparation of the bulk TCR libraries relied on previously described methods and listed TCR primers. Each CDR3 protein gets one entry after TCRdb re-called the PCR reads with MiXCR. This sample has approximately 500,000 distinct CDR3 sequences, with about 20% found just once. The chain combines TRBV20-1 with TRBJ1-5; 8 bases agree with TRBD1. The TCR sequence derives from a human donor in good health. Some libraries in this study had Jurkat cell RNA spiked in. Input material: naive CD8+ T cells from blood, with Jurkat cell RNA spiked in. Subset defined: FACS-sorted CD8+CD4-CCR7+CD45RA+ naive T cells. The CDR3 protein is CSARRRTGTGGQPQHF. The CDR3 region has the DNA TGCAGTGCTAGACGCCGTACCGGGACAGGTGGTCAGCCCCAGCATTTT.